This T cell receptor (beta chain) appears in the sequencing data of a study of T cell responses to AZD1222 COVID-19 vaccine. V lost 10 bases, J lost 6 bases, and 19 bases lay in between. CDR1 and CDR2 from the germline V gene are MDHEN and SYDVKM. The CDR3 sequence is 13 residues long. Sequencing used immunoSEQ multiplex PCR; TCRdb keeps in-frame clones, though not all of them. The data hold over 95,000 clones, with around 87% observed a single time. Notes on this clone: The antigen remains undetermined.

Points from the study as a whole: Recipients of AZD1222 seropositive at baseline numbered only 6 or 7.

The source material was peripheral blood, sampled on day 0 of AZD1222 vaccination. The receptor comes from an adult in good health. V and J are TRBV28 and TRBJ2-7, with D perhaps TRBD1 or TRBD2 (5 bases each). The CDR3 DNA follows: TGTGCCACCCGACAGAGGGGAGCCCCCGAGCAGTACTTC. Translating gives CATRQRGAPEQYF.